The TCR beta chain under discussion was sequenced for a study of cytomegalovirus exposure and HLA in healthy donors. General observations from the study: Listed as cytomegalovirus-associated were 150 to 200 TCR beta chains. Reportedly, fewer N-insertions than the roughly 700-donor mean appeared in an Asian-associated ancestry cluster in a later analysis.

In regard to this clone: What it binds is not known.

It was with 60 Vbeta and 13 Jbeta primers that the PCR ran. The repertoire was sequenced with immunoSEQ multiplex PCR; TCRdb's copy has only in-frame clones and lacks some. The table shows over 150,000 clones, with 77% occurring only once. The CDR3 spans 16 residues. With V trimmed by 5 bases and J by 0 bases, 2 bases remained unmatched. CDR1 SNHLY and CDR2 FYNNEI come from the germline V gene. The chain uses TRBV2 and TRBJ2-4; 12 positions match TRBD2. This receptor was obtained from a woman between 25 and 40 years old in good health and CMV-seropositive. The sample consisted of PBMCs. In DNA, the CDR3 is TGTGCCAGCAGTCGGACTAGCGGGGTAGCCAAAAACATTCAGTACTTC. It encodes CASSRTSGVAKNIQYF.